The 28 T cell receptor beta chains in this list originate from one sample, sequenced in a study of blood T cell repertoires in COVID-19 (TCRdb year 2020). Libraries were built with the immunoSEQ multiplex PCR assay. The table comes from immuneACCESS by way of TCRdb, which keeps in-frame sequences with V and J called. Part of the clones is missing from these tables; in studies checked, under half for an unresolved V gene and the rest for unknown reasons. This sample gives about 190,000 clones in total; roughly 86% of them show up just once. The ten largest account for roughly 25% of the sample. Sequenced: PBMCs or T cells enriched from blood (not recorded which). The receptors here all came from a middle-aged woman in a cohort exposed to, infected with or recovered from COVID-19 (not recorded which).

CDR3 region: CASRGTALGYGYTF. The CDR3 DNA follows: TGTGCCAGTAGAGGGACAGCCCTTGGCTATGGCTACACCTTC. The chain recombines TRBV19 with TRBJ1-2; 7 nucleotides agree with TRBD1. CDR3 length: 14 amino acids. The germline gives CDR1 LNHDA, CDR2 SQIVND (reference sequence). Unmatched junction bases numbered 8, after V lost 6 bases and J lost 4 bases.

This rearrangement joins TRBV6-1 to TRBJ2-7; perhaps TRBD2 as D (5 bases). Per the germline V gene, CDR1 is MNHNS and CDR2 is SASEGT. The V end was cut by 1 base, the J end by 0 bases, with 10 bases between. The CDR3 covers 15 residues. The CDR3 sequence: CASSEDSGISYEQYF. The CDR3 DNA reads as TGTGCCAGCAGTGAAGATTCGGGGATCTCCTACGAGCAGTACTTC.

This clone came up once. This chain links TRBV6-5 with TRBJ1-2, with TRBD1 matching 8 bases. Germline CDR1 and CDR2: MNHEY and SVGAGI. This CDR3 has 15 residues. V trimming: 6 bases; J trimming: 5 bases; junction bases outside the gene matches: 11. CDR3 DNA sequence: TGTGCCAGCAGGCGCCGACAGGGGCCGGGATATGGCTACACCTTC. It encodes CASRRRQGPGYGYTF.

This chain connects TRBV4-1 to TRBJ1-2; 8 positions match TRBD1. V gave up 1 base and J gave up 8 bases; unmatched junction bases: 6. Germline V gene data show CDR1 as MGHRA and CDR2 as YSYEKL. This CDR3 is built from 14 residues. The CDR3 spells CASSQVTGGEGYTF. The CDR3 DNA reads TGCGCCAGCAGCCAAGTTACAGGGGGGGAGGGCTACACCTTC.

CDR3 sequence: CASSSGTINEQFF. CDR3 DNA: TGTGCCAGCAGCTCCGGGACTATCAATGAGCAGTTCTTC. The J gene is TRBJ2-1, the V gene TRBV11-2; 7 nucleotides match TRBD2. Per germline, CDR1 SGHAT and CDR2 FQNNGV. The V and J ends lost 4 bases and 6 bases, in that order; junction bases with no gene match: 3. This CDR3 has 13 residues. Combining the CDR3 with reference TRBV11-2 and TRBJ2-1 gives the whole variable domain EAGVAQSPRYKIIEKRQSVAFWCNPISGHATLYWYQQILGQGPKLLIQFQNNGVVDDSQLPKDRFSAERLKGVDSTLKIQPAKLEDSAVYLCASSSGTINEQFFGPGTRLTVL.

The chain joins TRBV7-9 to TRBJ1-2, with D unclear. Trimming removed 2 bases from V and 13 bases from J, with 11 bases in between. Germline CDR1 is SEHNR and CDR2 is FQNEAQ (reference sequence). This CDR3 spans 11 amino acids. The CDR3 region has the DNA TGTGCCAGCAGCTTACGGTCTGAGCCCACCTTC. Its translation is CASSLRSEPTF.

The V call is TRBV2, the J call TRBJ2-5; D perhaps matches TRBD1 (6 bases). CDR1 and CDR2 (germline): SNHLY, FYNNEI. Trimming removed 8 bases at V and 2 bases at J, with 12 bases between. The CDR3 runs to 13 residues. In nucleotides, the CDR3 is TGTGCCAGCCGAGGGACATTTCAAGAGACCCAGTACTTC. Protein sequence: CASRGTFQETQYF.

The chain carries TRBV4-2 and TRBJ1-2; D might be TRBD1 (5 bases). Germline CDR1 and CDR2: LGHNA and YNFKEQ. Deletions cut 5 bases from V and 0 bases from J, with 7 bases between. CDR3 length: 13 amino acids. In DNA form, the CDR3 reads TGTGCCAGCAGCGCGACAGCTAACTATGGCTACACCTTC. Protein: CASSATANYGYTF.

This clone came up a few times. This chain uses TRBV2 with TRBJ2-2; the match to TRBD1 covers 8 bases. Germline trimming cut 6 bases from V and 6 bases from J; bases unmatched to any gene: 12. Germline V gene sequence: CDR1 SNHLY, CDR2 FYNNEI. This CDR3 contains 16 residues. The CDR3, as DNA: TGTGCCAGCAGCGGAAGAGAGCAGGGGGCTTCCGGGGAGCTGTTTTTT. Its translation is CASSGREQGASGELFF.

DNA for the CDR3: TGTGCCAGCAGGGAAACAGGGATAGGGAGCAATCAGCCCCAGCATTTT. It codes for CASRETGIGSNQPQHF. The rearrangement uses TRBV5-8 and TRBJ1-5, with a possible D match to TRBD1 (6 bases). Trimming left V 5 bases short and J 1 base short, with 16 bases between. From germline, CDR1 is SGHTS and CDR2 YDEGEE. The CDR3 spans 16 residues.

This chain links TRBV6-2 or TRBV6-3 with TRBJ2-5; D is ambiguous. There are 13 residues in the CDR3. The V end lost 1 base, the J end lost 5 bases, and 8 bases lay between the germline ends. Germline assignment: CDR1 MNHEY and CDR2 SVGEGT. The CDR3 DNA follows: TGTGCCAGCAGTTACTACGTACGGGAGACCCAGTACTTC. This translates into CASSYYVRETQYF.

DNA of the CDR3: TGTGCCAGCAGCGGGAGGGACAGGGGGACTGAAGCTTTCTTT. Residues: CASSGRDRGTEAFF. The chain joins TRBV13 to TRBJ1-1; 11 positions agree with TRBD1. The germline CDR1 and CDR2 sequences are PRHDT and FYEKMQ (reference sequence). V lost 5 bases, J lost 5 bases, and 4 bases stayed unmatched. The CDR3 has 14 amino acids.

This chain connects TRBV9 to TRBJ2-3; TRBD2 is a possible D gene (7 bases). Between the trimmed V and J ends, which lost 4 bases and 3 bases, there was a span of 18 bases. This CDR3 has 16 residues. Germline V gene sequence: CDR1 SGDLS, CDR2 YYNGEE. CDR3 sequence reads: CASSPEGGIGTDTQYF. DNA for the CDR3: TGTGCCAGCAGCCCGGAGGGGGGGATAGGGACAGATACGCAGTATTTT.

The V gene is TRBV7-9, the J gene TRBJ1-3; D not resolved. Germline V gene sequence: CDR1 SEHNR, CDR2 FQNEAQ (reference sequence). Trimming pared 1 base from V and 0 bases from J, leaving 7 bases between. This CDR3 has 15 residues. CDR3 DNA: TGTGCCAGCAGCTTAGGTTCCAGCTCTGGAAACACCATATATTTT. As protein: CASSLGSSSGNTIYF.

The chain links TRBV7-6 to TRBJ2-6, with TRBD2 as a possible D gene (6 bases). This CDR3 has 16 amino acids. CDR1 is SGHVS and CDR2 is FNYEAQ in the germline V gene. Deletions cut 1 base from V and 6 bases from J, with 13 bases between. The CDR3 region has the DNA TGTGCCAGCAGCTTAGTCGCGGGGTATCAGGCCAACGTCCTGACTTTC. As protein: CASSLVAGYQANVLTF.

The V and J genes are TRBV14 and TRBJ2-5; 11 bases line up with TRBD2. The CDR3 consists of 15 residues. Germline CDR1 reads SGHDN; CDR2 reads FVKESK. J gave up 5 bases and V 1 base, and 3 bases lay outside the gene matches. CDR3: CASSQGLAGSETQYF. Written as DNA, the CDR3 is TGTGCCAGCAGCCAAGGACTAGCGGGATCGGAGACCCAGTACTTC.

V usage is TRBV9 and J usage is TRBJ1-1; a weak D match, TRBD1 (6 bases). The CDR3 has 17 residues. V lost 4 bases, J lost 4 bases, and 23 bases lay in between. Per germline, CDR1 SGDLS and CDR2 YYNGEE. The DNA for the CDR3 is TGTGCCAGCAGCCCCAACCAAGGGGGGGGCCGGGGCACTGAAGCTTTCTTT. Translated: CASSPNQGGGRGTEAFF.

The chain recombines TRBV5-1 with TRBJ1-1; D might be TRBD1 (6 bases). CDR1 is SGHRS and CDR2 is YFSETQ in the germline V gene. The CDR3 is made up of 15 amino acids. V was pared by 0 bases and J by 5 bases, with 14 bases between. CDR3 nucleotides: TGCGCCAGCAGCTTGGGCGCCAGGGGAAGTACTGAAGCTTTCTTT. Translation gives CASSLGARGSTEAFF.

The rearrangement joins TRBV2 to TRBJ2-1, with 16 bases identical to TRBD2. Germline V gives CDR1 SNHLY, CDR2 FYNNEI. The junction had 10 bases not matched to a gene; V was cut back by 8 bases and J by 9 bases. The CDR3 length is 16 residues. CDR3 coding DNA: TGTGCCAGCTCTCCACTGGGACTAGCGGGGGGGTCTGAGCAGTTCTTC. This translates into CASSPLGLAGGSEQFF.

The chain joins TRBV4-1 to TRBJ1-2, with 11 bases that match TRBD1. The CDR3 contains 19 residues. Unmatched junction bases numbered 16, after V lost 2 bases and J lost 5 bases. Germline V gene lookup returns CDR1 MGHRA and CDR2 YSYEKL. The CDR3 region has the DNA TGCGCCAGCAGCCAACAGTCCGGGACAGGGGGAGCTTGGGGGTATGGCTACACCTTC. It yields the protein CASSQQSGTGGAWGYGYTF.

The table lists this clone with a count of one. V usage is TRBV6-2 or TRBV6-3 and J usage is TRBJ1-2, with D tentatively TRBD1 (6 bases). CDR1 is MNHEY, CDR2 SVGEGT, per germline. Trimming removed 5 bases from V and 4 bases from J, with 14 bases in between. The CDR3 consists of 14 residues. Written as DNA, the CDR3 is TGTGCCAGCAGTGACCTCCGGGACATCTATGGCTACACCTTC. It specifies CASSDLRDIYGYTF.

In the case of this clone: One end of the junction is discordant with germline, which a read error may explain. The chain couples TRBV10-3 to TRBJ2-3, with D maybe TRBD1 (5 bases). This CDR3 region has 11 residues. Germline values: CDR1 ENHRY, CDR2 SYGVKD. The CDR3, as DNA: TGTGCCATCAGTGTTACAGGTACGCAGTATTTT. Its protein is CAISVTGTQYF.

This clone was observed a single time. The rearrangement uses TRBV5-1 and TRBJ1-1, with TRBD1 as a possible D gene (6 bases). The CDR3 length is 15 residues. The V and J ends lost 0 bases and 1 base respectively, with 10 bases between them. From germline, CDR1 is SGHRS and CDR2 YFSETQ. In nucleotides, the CDR3 is TGCGCCAGCAGCTTGGTTGGGGGCCAGAACACTGAAGCTTTCTTT. Translated, it gives CASSLVGGQNTEAFF.

This clone was detected once. The rearrangement links TRBV25-1 to TRBJ1-6; 10 bases agree with TRBD1. Looked up from germline, CDR1 is MGHDK and CDR2 is SYGVNS. The J segment lost 10 bases and the V segment lost 6 bases, leaving 6 bases of the junction unmatched. This CDR3 region has 14 residues. The CDR3 DNA follows: TGTGCCAGCAGCGCGGGACAGGGGAACTCACCCCTCCACTTT. This translates into CASSAGQGNSPLHF.

Here the CDR3 DNA reads TGTGCCAGCAGCCGAAGCGGACAGGACAATGAGCAGTTCTTC. Translating gives CASSRSGQDNEQFF. This chain uses TRBV27 with TRBJ2-1, with 7 bases aligning to TRBD1. The V gene end was trimmed by 6 bases and the J gene end by 5 bases; junction bases not matched to a gene: 7. Germline CDR1 reads MNHEY; CDR2 reads SMNVEV (reference sequence). This CDR3 is 14 amino acids long.

The V and J genes are TRBV28 and TRBJ1-1, with 7 nucleotides matching TRBD1. V shed 9 bases, J shed 0 bases, and the junction held 10 bases outside the gene matches. This CDR3 comprises 15 residues. In germline, CDR1 is MDHEN, CDR2 SYDVKM. The CDR3 is CARLVQGIMNTEAFF. The CDR3 coding sequence is TGTGCCAGGCTCGTACAGGGGATTATGAACACTGAAGCTTTCTTT.

This chain connects TRBV4-1 to TRBJ1-5; possibly TRBD1 for D (5 bases). V dropped 1 base and J dropped 7 bases, with 14 bases sitting between them. The CDR3 sequence is 15 residues long. From germline, CDR1 is MGHRA and CDR2 YSYEKL. The CDR3 sequence: CASSQVEKGNQPQHF. The CDR3 DNA is TGCGCCAGCAGCCAAGTGGAAAAGGGGAACCAGCCCCAGCATTTT.

This clone was counted between two and nine times. V is TRBV27 and J is TRBJ2-7, with a tentative D call TRBD1 (6 bases). V lost 7 bases, J lost 3 bases, and 13 bases lay in between. Germline CDR1 and CDR2: MNHEY and SMNVEV (reference sequence). This CDR3 is built from 13 residues. The CDR3 reads CASMAQGFYEQYF. The CDR3 DNA reads as TGTGCCAGCATGGCCCAGGGGTTCTACGAGCAGTACTTC.